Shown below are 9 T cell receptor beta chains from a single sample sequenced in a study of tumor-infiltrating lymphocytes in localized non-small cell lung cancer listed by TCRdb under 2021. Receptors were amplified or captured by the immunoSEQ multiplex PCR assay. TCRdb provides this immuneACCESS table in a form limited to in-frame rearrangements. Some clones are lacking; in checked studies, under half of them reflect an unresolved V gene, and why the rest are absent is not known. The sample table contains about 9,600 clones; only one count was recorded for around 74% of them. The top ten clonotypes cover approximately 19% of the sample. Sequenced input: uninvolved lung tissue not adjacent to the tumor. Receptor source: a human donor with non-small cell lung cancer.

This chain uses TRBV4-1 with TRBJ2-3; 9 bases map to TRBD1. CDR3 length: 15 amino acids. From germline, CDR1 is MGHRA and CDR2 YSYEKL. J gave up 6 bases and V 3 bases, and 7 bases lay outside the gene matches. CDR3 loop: CASSQIQGAGDTQYF. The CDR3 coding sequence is TGCGCCAGCAGCCAGATACAGGGGGCGGGCGATACGCAGTATTTT.

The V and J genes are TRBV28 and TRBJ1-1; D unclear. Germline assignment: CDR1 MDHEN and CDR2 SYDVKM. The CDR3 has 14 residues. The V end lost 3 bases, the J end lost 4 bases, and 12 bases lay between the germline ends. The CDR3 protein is CASSFSGTVTEAFF. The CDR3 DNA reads TGTGCCAGCAGTTTTAGCGGAACGGTCACTGAAGCTTTCTTT. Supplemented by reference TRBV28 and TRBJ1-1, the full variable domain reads DVKVTQSSRYLVKRTGEKVFLECVQDMDHENMFWYRQDPGLGLRLIYFSYDVKMKEKGDIPEGYSVSREKKERFSLILESASTNQTSMYLCASSFSGTVTEAFFGQGTRLTVV.

The CDR3 region has the DNA TGTGCCTGGAGTCCCCGGGACAAGGGGGACTATGGCTACACCTTC. It codes for CAWSPRDKGDYGYTF. The genes are TRBV30 and TRBJ1-2; possible D gene TRBD1, 6 bases. From germline, CDR1 is GTSNPN and CDR2 SVGIG (reference sequence). V shed 2 bases and J shed 3 bases, with 16 bases lying between them. CDR3 size: 15 residues.

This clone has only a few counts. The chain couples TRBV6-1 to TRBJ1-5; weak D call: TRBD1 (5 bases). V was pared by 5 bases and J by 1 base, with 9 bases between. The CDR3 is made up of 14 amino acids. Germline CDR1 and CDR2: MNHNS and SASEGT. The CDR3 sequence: CASSPAGSNQPQHF. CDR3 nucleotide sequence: TGTGCCAGCAGTCCGGCAGGGAGCAATCAGCCCCAGCATTTT.

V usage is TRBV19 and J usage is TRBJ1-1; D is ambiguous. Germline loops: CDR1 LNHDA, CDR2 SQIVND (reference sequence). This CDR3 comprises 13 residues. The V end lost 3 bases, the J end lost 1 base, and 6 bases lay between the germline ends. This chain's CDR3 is CASSIWENTEAFF. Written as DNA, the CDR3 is TGTGCCAGTAGTATTTGGGAGAACACTGAAGCTTTCTTT.

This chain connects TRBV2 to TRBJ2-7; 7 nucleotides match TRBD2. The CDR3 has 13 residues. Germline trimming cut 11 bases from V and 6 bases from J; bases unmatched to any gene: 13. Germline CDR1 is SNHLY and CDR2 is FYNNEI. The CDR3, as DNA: TGTGCCGGCGGGGGTCGGGGGGTCGGCGAGCAGTACTTC. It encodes CAGGGRGVGEQYF.

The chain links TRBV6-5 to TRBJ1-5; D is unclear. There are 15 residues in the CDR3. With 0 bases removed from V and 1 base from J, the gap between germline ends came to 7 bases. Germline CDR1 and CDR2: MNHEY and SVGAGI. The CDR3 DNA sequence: TGTGCCAGCAGTTACTCGATGGACAGCAATCAGCCCCAGCATTTT. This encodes CASSYSMDSNQPQHF.

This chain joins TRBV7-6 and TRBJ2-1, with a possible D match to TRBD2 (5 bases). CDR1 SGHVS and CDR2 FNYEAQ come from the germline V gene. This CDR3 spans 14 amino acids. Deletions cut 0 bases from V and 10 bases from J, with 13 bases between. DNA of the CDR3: TGTGCCAGCAGCTTAGCACACAAGGGAGCAGAGCAGTTCTTC. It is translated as CASSLAHKGAEQFF.

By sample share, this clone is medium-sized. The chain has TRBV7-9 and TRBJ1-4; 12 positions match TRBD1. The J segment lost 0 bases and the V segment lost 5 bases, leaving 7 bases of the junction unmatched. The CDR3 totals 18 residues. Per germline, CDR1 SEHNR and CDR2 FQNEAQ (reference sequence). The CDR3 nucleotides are TGTGCCAGCAGCACCGGGACAGGGGGCGTGGCAACTAATGAAAAACTGTTTTTT. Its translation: CASSTGTGGVATNEKLFF. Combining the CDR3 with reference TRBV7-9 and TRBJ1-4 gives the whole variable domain DTGVSQNPRHKITKRGQNVTFRCDPISEHNRLYWYRQTLGQGPEFLTYFQNEAQLEKSRLLSDRFSAERPKGSFSTLEIQRTEQGDSAMYLCASSTGTGGVATNEKLFFGSGTQLSVL.